The rows below give T cell receptor beta chains drawn from one sample of a study of blood T cells in healthy people across ages. TCRdb called the 5' RACE reads again in MiXCR, with one record for every CDR3 protein. The sample consists of 1.5 million to 2 million distinct CDR3 sequences, approximately 30% of them appearing once. Sequenced: blood. Source of these receptors: a woman aged 25 to 39 in good health. The CDR3 runs from the conserved cysteine through the conserved F or W. D genes are given only for firm matches. Clone size is shown for a subset of rows, as once, few, many or a class of expanded clone.

clone size | J gene | V gene | D gene | CDR3 DNA | CDR3 protein
few | TRBJ2-1 | TRBV20-1 | . | TGCAGTGGGGAGCGGGTGGAATATAGTGAGCAGTTCTTC | CSGERVEYSEQFF
. | TRBJ2-7 | TRBV5-1 | . | TGCGCCAGCAGCTTGGGCGTCTACCCCAGGGGCGAGCAGTACTTC | CASSLGVYPRGEQYF
few | TRBJ2-7 | TRBV18 | TRBD2 | TGTGCCAGCTCATATCAGCGGGACTCCTACGAGCAGTACTTC | CASSYQRDSYEQYF
. | TRBJ2-1 | TRBV9 | . | TGTGCCAGCAGCCCCTACTGGGAATACAATGAGCAGTTCTTC | CASSPYWEYNEQFF
many | TRBJ2-1 | TRBV5-1 | TRBD2 | TGCGCCAGCAGCACGAGCGGGGGCTACAATGAGCAGTTCTTC | CASSTSGGYNEQFF
. | TRBJ1-2 | TRBV7-2 | TRBD1 | TGTGCCAGCAGCTTAGGGGGGACAGGGGATGAAAATGGCTACACCTTC | CASSLGGTGDENGYTF
. | TRBJ2-1 | TRBV18 | . | TGTGCCAGCTCACCAACTGTCAGGAGAGACAATGAGCAGTTCTTC | CASSPTVRRDNEQFF
. | TRBJ2-5 | TRBV5-5 | . | TGTGCCAGCAGCCCCCAGACTAGAGAGGAGGCCCAGTACTTC | CASSPQTREEAQYF
. | TRBJ2-5 | TRBV6-5 | . | TGTGCCAGCAGTTACTACGACAGGAGGGGGACCCAGTACTTC | CASSYYDRRGTQYF
. | TRBJ2-1 | TRBV6-4 | . | TGTGCCAGCAGTGACTCGAGGTACGATGAGCAGTTCTTC | CASSDSRYDEQFF
few | TRBJ2-7 | TRBV10-3 | TRBD1 | TGTGCCACCCTGGGGACAGCGGAAGGCTACGAGCAGTACTTC | CATLGTAEGYEQYF
. | TRBJ2-1 | TRBV11-2 | TRBD2 | TGTGCCAGCAGCTCCATGGGCGGGAGGACTGGAAATGAGCAGTTCTTC | CASSSMGGRTGNEQFF
. | TRBJ1-1 | TRBV7-2 | . | TGTGCCAGCAGCCCGTCGGCTTTCTTT | CASSPSAFF
many | TRBJ2-7 | TRBV5-4 | TRBD1 | TGTGCCAGCAGCTTGGCCGAGTGGGACAGGGTGAAGGAGCAGTACTTC | CASSLAEWDRVKEQYF
few | TRBJ1-2 | TRBV12-3/TRBV12-4 | . | TGTGCCAGCTTCCAAAGCCCGGGACGGACTAACTATGGCTACACCTTC | CASFQSPGRTNYGYTF
. | TRBJ1-1 | TRBV5-6 | . | TGTGCCAGCAGCCCCCCGAACGCGGGGGGGGACTTGAACACTGAAGCTTTCTTT | CASSPPNAGGDLNTEAFF
. | TRBJ1-1 | TRBV7-2 | . | TGTGCCAGCAGCTTATCCCCTCGCGCGGCTAACACTGAAGCTTTCTTT | CASSLSPRAANTEAFF
. | TRBJ1-1 | TRBV9 | . | TGTGCCAGCAGCCCCGATGGGTCCAAAGCTTTCTTT | CASSPDGSKAFF
few | TRBJ2-1 | TRBV7-9 | . | TGTGCCAGCGGGAAATCAGGGGTACAGGAGGTGGGAGCTAATGAGCAGTTCTTC | CASGKSGVQEVGANEQFF
. | TRBJ1-5 | TRBV30 | . | TGTGCCTGGAGTGAGGGGTCGGCAAGTAATCAGCCCCAGCATTTT | CAWSEGSASNQPQHF
many | TRBJ2-7 | TRBV12-3/TRBV12-4 | TRBD2 | TGTGCCAGCAGTTTTGAGGCGGGGGAGACCTACGAGCAGTACTTC | CASSFEAGETYEQYF
few | TRBJ2-3 | TRBV4-1 | . | TGCGCCAGCAGCCCTCCCTCCCAGGATACGCAGTATTTT | CASSPPSQDTQYF
. | TRBJ1-1 | TRBV18 | . | TGTGCCAGCTCACCACCGTCCGGGCCCGAAGAAGCTTTCTTT | CASSPPSGPEEAFF
. | TRBJ2-1 | TRBV25-1 | TRBD2 | TGTGCCAGCAGTAAACCGGGACTAGCGGCCAGAAGTGAGCAGTTCTTC | CASSKPGLAARSEQFF
. | TRBJ2-5 | TRBV20-1 | . | TGCAGTGCTAGTAAGGACAGATTTCAAGAGACCCAGTACTTC | CSASKDRFQETQYF
. | TRBJ1-2 | TRBV12-3/TRBV12-4 | TRBD1 | TGTGCCAGCTCCCCTAGTGGACAGGGGATGGGCTACACCTTC | CASSPSGQGMGYTF
few | TRBJ2-7 | TRBV10-3 | . | TGTGCCATCAACCGGGGTGGCTACGAGCAGTACTTC | CAINRGGYEQYF
few | TRBJ1-4 | TRBV12-3/TRBV12-4 | . | TGTGCCAGCAGGAACAGGGCTACTAATGAAAAACTGTTTTTT | CASRNRATNEKLFF
. | TRBJ1-2 | TRBV11-2 | . | TGTGCCAGCAGCTTAGCGGCAGCCTATGGCTACACCTTC | CASSLAAAYGYTF
few | TRBJ1-2 | TRBV28 | . | TGTGCCAGCAGGCCACGTCAAACAGGGACGACAGGCTACACCTTC | CASRPRQTGTTGYTF
. | TRBJ2-4 | TRBV2 | . | TGTGCCAGCAGGGGCCAGGCAGGGTGGCAGTACTTC | CASRGQAGWQYF
few | TRBJ2-7 | TRBV25-1 | . | TGTGCCAGCAGTGAATGGGCAAGGGATGTGAGCGAGCAGTACTTC | CASSEWARDVSEQYF
. | TRBJ2-1 | TRBV20-1 | TRBD2 | TGCAGTGCTAGAGATAGCGGGTCTGGGGGGAATGAGCAGTTCTTC | CSARDSGSGGNEQFF
. | TRBJ2-1 | TRBV20-1 | TRBD2 | TGTGGCGGGACTAGCGGGCTTCTTTACAATGAGCAGTTCTTC | CGGTSGLLYNEQFF
. | TRBJ1-1 | TRBV6-2/TRBV6-3 | . | TGTGCCAGCCTGGGGCGTAGAAGTGAAGCTTTCTTT | CASLGRRSEAFF
. | TRBJ2-1 | TRBV27 | TRBD2 | TGTGCCAGCAGTAAGACTAGCGGGAGGGGGGTGAATGAGCAGTTCTTC | CASSKTSGRGVNEQFF
. | TRBJ2-7 | TRBV6-6 | . | TGTGCCAGCAGTTACACCGACAGGTACGAGCAGTACTTC | CASSYTDRYEQYF
. | TRBJ1-4 | TRBV6-1 | . | TGTGCCAGCAGTCCCACAGGGCAACGGGAAAAACTGTTTTTT | CASSPTGQREKLFF
many | TRBJ2-7 | TRBV20-1 | . | TGCAGTGCAAATCGAGACAAGTTCTACGAGCAGTACTTC | CSANRDKFYEQYF
. | TRBJ2-7 | TRBV5-6 | . | TGTGCCAGCAGCCGATTCGGCAGGGAGCAGTACTTC | CASSRFGREQYF
few | TRBJ2-3 | TRBV15 | . | TGTGCCACCAGGAGACTAGGAGCAGATACGCAGTATTTT | CATRRLGADTQYF
. | TRBJ1-2 | TRBV20-1 | TRBD1 | TGCAGTGCTAGAGACCCCGGACAGGGAGGCTATGGCTACACCTTC | CSARDPGQGGYGYTF
. | TRBJ2-3 | TRBV2 | TRBD2 | TGTGCCAGCAGTGAAAGGACTAGCGGAGGCACAGATACGCAGTATTTT | CASSERTSGGTDTQYF
. | TRBJ2-4 | TRBV6-1 | . | TGTGCCGAGAGGGGGGCTATGAAAAACATTCAGTACTTC | CAERGAMKNIQYF
many | TRBJ2-4 | TRBV7-9 | . | TGTGCCAGCAGCTACGGCAAGGGGGGAAACATTCAGTACTTC | CASSYGKGGNIQYF
few | TRBJ2-3 | TRBV5-1 | . | TGCGCCAGCAGCTTGGTTGTACCCACAGATACGCAGTATTTT | CASSLVVPTDTQYF
. | TRBJ2-3 | TRBV12-3/TRBV12-4 | . | TGTGCCAGCAGTTTAAGGGGGAGAGCAGATGTGCAGTATTTT | CASSLRGRADVQYF
few | TRBJ2-5 | TRBV27 | TRBD2 | TGTGCCAGCGGAAAAGGGACTACGGTTGAGCAGTACTTC | CASGKGTTVEQYF
. | TRBJ1-2 | TRBV20-1 | . | TGCAGTGCCGAACAAATTAACTATGGCTACACCTTC | CSAEQINYGYTF
. | TRBJ2-3 | TRBV2 | . | TGTGCCAGCAGTCCCTCTAGCGGCACAGATACGCAGTATTTT | CASSPSSGTDTQYF
few | TRBJ2-1 | TRBV6-5 | TRBD2 | TGTGCCAGCAGCCCTAGCGGGGGTCCCCGGGTTGAGCAGTTCTTC | CASSPSGGPRVEQFF
. | TRBJ1-2 | TRBV6-5 | . | TGTGCCAGCAGCCGGTCGGAGGATTATGGCTACACCTTC | CASSRSEDYGYTF
few | TRBJ2-7 | TRBV28 | . | TGTGCCAGCAGTTTGGGGCAGACTTTTCACTACGAGCAGTACTTC | CASSLGQTFHYEQYF
. | TRBJ2-5 | TRBV12-3/TRBV12-4 | . | TGTGCCAGCAGTTCTAGCAGGGCCCAGTACTTC | CASSSSRAQYF
. | TRBJ2-2 | TRBV20-1 | . | TGCAGTGCTAGAGATTTGACGGATAACACCGGGGAGCTGTTTTTT | CSARDLTDNTGELFF
many | TRBJ2-7 | TRBV12-3/TRBV12-4 | . | TGTGCCAGCAGAGGGGTAGGCGAGCAGTACTTC | CASRGVGEQYF
. | TRBJ2-7 | TRBV5-1 | TRBD2 | TGCGCCAGCAGCGTTCTAGCGGGAGGTTGTGAGGCCCAGTACTTC | CASSVLAGGCEAQYF
many | TRBJ1-4 | TRBV7-6 | . | TGTGCCAGCAGCAACGGGGCTACCGAAAATGAAAAACTGTTTTTT | CASSNGATENEKLFF
few | TRBJ2-3 | TRBV24-1 | TRBD1 | TGTGCCACCAGCCCCGGGACAGAGATCCCAGATACGCAGTATTTT | CATSPGTEIPDTQYF